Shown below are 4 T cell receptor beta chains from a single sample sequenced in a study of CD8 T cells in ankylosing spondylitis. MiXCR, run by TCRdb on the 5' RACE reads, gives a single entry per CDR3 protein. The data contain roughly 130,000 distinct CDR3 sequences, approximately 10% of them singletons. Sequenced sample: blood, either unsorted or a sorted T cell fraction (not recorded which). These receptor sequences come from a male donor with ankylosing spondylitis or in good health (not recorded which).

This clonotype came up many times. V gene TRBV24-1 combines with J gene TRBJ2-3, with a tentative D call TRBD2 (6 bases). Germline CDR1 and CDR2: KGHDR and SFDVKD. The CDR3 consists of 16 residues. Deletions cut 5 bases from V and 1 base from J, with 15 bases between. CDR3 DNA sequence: TGTGCCACCAGTGTCGGGAGATTAAGAGGCACAGATACGCAGTATTTT. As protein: CATSVGRLRGTDTQYF.

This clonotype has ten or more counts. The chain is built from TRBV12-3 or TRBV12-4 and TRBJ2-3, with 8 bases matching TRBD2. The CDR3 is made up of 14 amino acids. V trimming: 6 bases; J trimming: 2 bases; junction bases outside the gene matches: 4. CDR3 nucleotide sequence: TGTGCCAGCAGCTTGACTAGCGACACAGATACGCAGTATTTT. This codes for CASSLTSDTDTQYF.

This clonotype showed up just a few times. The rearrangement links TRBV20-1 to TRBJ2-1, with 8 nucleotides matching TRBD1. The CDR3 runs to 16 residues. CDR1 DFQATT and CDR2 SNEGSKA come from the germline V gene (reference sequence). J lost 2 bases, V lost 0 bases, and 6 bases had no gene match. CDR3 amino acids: CSARDFNRGTYNEQFF. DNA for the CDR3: TGCAGTGCTAGAGATTTTAACAGGGGGACCTACAATGAGCAGTTCTTC.

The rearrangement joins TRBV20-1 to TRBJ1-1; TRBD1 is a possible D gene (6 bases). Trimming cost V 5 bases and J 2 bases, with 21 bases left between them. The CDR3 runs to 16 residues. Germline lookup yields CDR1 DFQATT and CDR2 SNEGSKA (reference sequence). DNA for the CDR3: TGCAGTGCTGGAGTGCGGGGCAGGGGCTCTAACACTGAAGCTTTCTTT. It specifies CSAGVRGRGSNTEAFF.